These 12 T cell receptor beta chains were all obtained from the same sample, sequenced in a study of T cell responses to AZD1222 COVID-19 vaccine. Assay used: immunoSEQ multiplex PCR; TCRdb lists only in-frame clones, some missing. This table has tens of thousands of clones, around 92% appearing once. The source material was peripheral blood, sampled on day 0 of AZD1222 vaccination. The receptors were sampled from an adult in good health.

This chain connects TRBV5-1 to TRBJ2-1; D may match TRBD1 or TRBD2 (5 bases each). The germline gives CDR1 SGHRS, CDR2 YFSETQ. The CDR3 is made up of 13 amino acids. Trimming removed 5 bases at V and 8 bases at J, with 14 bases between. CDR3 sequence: CASRSGNGDEQFF. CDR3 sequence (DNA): TGCGCCAGCAGATCAGGGAACGGGGATGAGCAGTTCTTC.

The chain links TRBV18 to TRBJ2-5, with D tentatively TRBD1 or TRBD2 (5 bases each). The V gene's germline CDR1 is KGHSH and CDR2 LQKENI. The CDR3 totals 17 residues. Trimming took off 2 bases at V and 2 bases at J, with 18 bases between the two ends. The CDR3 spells CASSPTRSRDPQETQYF. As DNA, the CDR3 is TGTGCCAGCTCACCAACTAGAAGCCGGGACCCACAAGAGACCCAGTACTTC. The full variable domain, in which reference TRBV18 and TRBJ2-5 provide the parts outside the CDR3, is NAGVMQNPRHLVRRRGQEARLRCSPMKGHSHVYWYRQLPEEGLKFMVYLQKENIIDESGMPKERFSAEFPKEGPSILRIQQVVRGDSAAYFCASSPTRSRDPQETQYFGPGTRLLVL.

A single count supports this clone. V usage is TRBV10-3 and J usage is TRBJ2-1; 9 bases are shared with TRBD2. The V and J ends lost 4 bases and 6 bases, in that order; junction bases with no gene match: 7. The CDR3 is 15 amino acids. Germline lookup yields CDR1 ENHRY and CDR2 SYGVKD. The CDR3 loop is CAISGASGTSNEQFF. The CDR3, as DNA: TGTGCCATCAGTGGCGCTAGCGGGACTTCCAATGAGCAGTTCTTC.

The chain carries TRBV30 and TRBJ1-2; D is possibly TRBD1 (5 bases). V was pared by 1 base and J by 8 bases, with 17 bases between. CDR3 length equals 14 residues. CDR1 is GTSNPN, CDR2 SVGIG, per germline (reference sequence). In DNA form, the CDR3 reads TGTGCCTGGAGTGAATTGCCAGGGTTTCAAGGCTACACCTTC. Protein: CAWSELPGFQGYTF.

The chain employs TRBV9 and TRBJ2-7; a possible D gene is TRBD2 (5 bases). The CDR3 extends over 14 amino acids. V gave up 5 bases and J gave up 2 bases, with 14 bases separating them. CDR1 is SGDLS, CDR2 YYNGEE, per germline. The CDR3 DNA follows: TGTGCCAGCAGTGGCTTGGAGGAACCCTACGAGCAGTACTTC. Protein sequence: CASSGLEEPYEQYF.

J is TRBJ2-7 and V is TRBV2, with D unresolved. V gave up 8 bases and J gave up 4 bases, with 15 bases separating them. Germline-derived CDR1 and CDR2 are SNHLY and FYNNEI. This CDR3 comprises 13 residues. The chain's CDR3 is CASGRGWQYEQYF. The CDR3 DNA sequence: TGTGCCAGCGGGCGAGGCTGGCAGTACGAGCAGTACTTC.

This CDR3 is CASSRASFSYNEQFF. CDR3 coding DNA: TGTGCCAGCAGTCGCGCGTCGTTCTCCTACAATGAGCAGTTCTTC. The V call is TRBV6-5, the J call TRBJ2-1; D is uncertain. The germline V gene encodes CDR1 MNHEY and CDR2 SVGAGI. The CDR3 sequence is 15 residues long. The V gene lost 5 bases and the J gene lost 0 bases, with 11 bases spanning the gap.

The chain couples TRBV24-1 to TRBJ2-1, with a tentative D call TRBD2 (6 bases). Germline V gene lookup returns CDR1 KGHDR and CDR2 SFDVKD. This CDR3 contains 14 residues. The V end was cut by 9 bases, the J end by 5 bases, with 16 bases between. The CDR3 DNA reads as TGTGCCACCCGGGGGAGGACGGACGACAATGAGCAGTTCTTC. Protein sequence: CATRGRTDDNEQFF.

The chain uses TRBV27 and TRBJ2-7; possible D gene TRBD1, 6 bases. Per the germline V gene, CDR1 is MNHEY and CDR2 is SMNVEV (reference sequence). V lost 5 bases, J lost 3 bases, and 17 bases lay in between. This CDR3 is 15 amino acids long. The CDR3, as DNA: TGTGCCAGCAGTACCCAGGGGATTGGGGTCTACGAGCAGTACTTC. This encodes CASSTQGIGVYEQYF.

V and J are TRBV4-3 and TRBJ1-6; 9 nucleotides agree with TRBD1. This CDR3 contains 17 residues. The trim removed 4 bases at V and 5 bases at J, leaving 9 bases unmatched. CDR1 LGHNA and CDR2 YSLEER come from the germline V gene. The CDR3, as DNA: TGCGCCAGCAGCCGGAATCCGGGACAGGGCCATAATTCACCCCTCCACTTT. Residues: CASSRNPGQGHNSPLHF.

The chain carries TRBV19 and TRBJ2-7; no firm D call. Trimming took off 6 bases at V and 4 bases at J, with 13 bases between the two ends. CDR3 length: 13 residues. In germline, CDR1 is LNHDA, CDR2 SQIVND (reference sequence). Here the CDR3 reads CASSPGPNYEQYF. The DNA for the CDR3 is TGTGCCAGTAGCCCGGGTCCCAATTACGAGCAGTACTTC.

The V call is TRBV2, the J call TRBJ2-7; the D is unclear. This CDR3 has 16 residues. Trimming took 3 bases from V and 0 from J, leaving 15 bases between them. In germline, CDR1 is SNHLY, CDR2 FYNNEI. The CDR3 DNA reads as TGTGCCAGCAGTGAGGACGCGGCGGATATCTCCTACGAGCAGTACTTC. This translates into CASSEDAADISYEQYF.